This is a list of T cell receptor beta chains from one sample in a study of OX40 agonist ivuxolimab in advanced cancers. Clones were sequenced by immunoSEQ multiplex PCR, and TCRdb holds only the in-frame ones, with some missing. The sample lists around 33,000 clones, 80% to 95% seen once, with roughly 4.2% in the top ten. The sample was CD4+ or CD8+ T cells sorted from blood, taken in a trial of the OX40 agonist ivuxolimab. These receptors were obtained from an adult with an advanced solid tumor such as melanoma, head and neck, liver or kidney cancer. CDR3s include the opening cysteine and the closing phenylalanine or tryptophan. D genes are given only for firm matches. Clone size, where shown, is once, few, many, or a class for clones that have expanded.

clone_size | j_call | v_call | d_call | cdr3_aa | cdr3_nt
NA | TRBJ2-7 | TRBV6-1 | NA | CASRSLAETYEQYF | TGTGCCAGCAGGAGTTTAGCGGAAACCTACGAGCAGTACTTC
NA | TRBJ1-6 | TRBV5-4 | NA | CASSLETSYNSPLHF | TGTGCCAGCAGCTTGGAAACATCTTATAATTCACCCCTCCACTTT
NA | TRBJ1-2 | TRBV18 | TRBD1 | CASSSGTANSNYGYTF | TGTGCCAGCTCATCCGGGACAGCCAATTCTAACTATGGCTACACCTTC
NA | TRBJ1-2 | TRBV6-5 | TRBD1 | CASSAGQGRGYTF | TGTGCCAGCAGTGCCGGACAGGGTAGAGGCTACACCTTC
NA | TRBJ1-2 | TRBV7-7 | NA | CASSPLRDNYGYTF | TGTGCTAGCAGCCCACTCAGGGACAACTATGGCTACACCTTC
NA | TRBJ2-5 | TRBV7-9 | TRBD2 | CASSLLAGQETQYF | TGTGCCAGCAGCTTACTAGCGGGCCAAGAGACCCAGTACTTC
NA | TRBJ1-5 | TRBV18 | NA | CASSPGNNQPQHF | TGTGCCAGCTCACCAGGGAACAATCAGCCCCAGCATTTT
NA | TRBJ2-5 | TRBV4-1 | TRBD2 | CASRRTPSGGARETQYF | TGCGCCAGCAGAAGAACACCGAGCGGGGGGGCTCGAGAGACCCAGTACTTC
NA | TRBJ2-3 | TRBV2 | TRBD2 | CASRTGLAGVSDTQYF | TGTGCCAGCAGAACCGGACTAGCGGGAGTATCAGATACGCAGTATTTT
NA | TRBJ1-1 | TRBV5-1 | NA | CASSLILGGNTEAFF | TGCGCCAGCAGCTTAATTCTCGGGGGGAACACTGAAGCTTTCTTT
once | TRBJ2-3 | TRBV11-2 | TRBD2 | CASSLDRLLAGGTDTQYF | TGTGCCAGCAGCTTAGATCGGTTACTAGCGGGGGGCACAGATACGCAGTATTTT
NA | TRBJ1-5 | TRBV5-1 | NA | CASSLAGSNQPQHF | TGCGCCAGCAGCTTGGCGGGAAGCAATCAGCCCCAGCATTTT
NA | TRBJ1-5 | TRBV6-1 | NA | CASRSTGYNQPQHF | TGTGCCAGCAGGTCCACAGGGTATAACCAGCCCCAGCATTTT
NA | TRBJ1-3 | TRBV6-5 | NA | CASRSNGDTIYF | TGTGCCAGCAGGTCCAACGGTGACACCATATATTTT
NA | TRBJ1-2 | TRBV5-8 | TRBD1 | CASSLVSPGGYGYTF | TGTGCCAGCAGCTTGGTCTCGCCAGGGGGCTATGGCTACACCTTC
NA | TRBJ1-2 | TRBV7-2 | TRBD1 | CASTDGTGNYGYTF | TGTGCCAGCACCGATGGGACAGGGAACTATGGCTACACCTTC
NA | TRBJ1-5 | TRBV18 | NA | CASSVGNGQPQHF | TGTGCCAGCTCAGTAGGGAATGGTCAGCCCCAGCATTTT
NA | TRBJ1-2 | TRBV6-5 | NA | CASSPGGNLGYGYTF | TGTGCCAGCAGCCCCGGGGGAAACCTGGGGTACGGCTACACCTTC
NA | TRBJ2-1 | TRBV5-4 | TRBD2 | CASSSNSGSSYNEQFF | TGTGCCAGCAGCTCCAATAGCGGGAGCTCCTACAATGAGCAGTTCTTC
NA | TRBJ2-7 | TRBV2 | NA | CASSRLRSYEQYF | TGTGCCAGCAGTCGTTTGAGGTCCTACGAGCAGTACTTC
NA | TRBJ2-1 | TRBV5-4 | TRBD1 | CASSPTRTGAYNEQFF | TGTGCCAGCAGCCCCACCCGGACAGGGGCCTACAATGAGCAGTTCTTC
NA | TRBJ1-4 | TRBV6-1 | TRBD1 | CASIKDRGGNEKLFF | TGTGCCAGCATCAAAGACAGGGGGGGCAATGAAAAACTGTTTTTT
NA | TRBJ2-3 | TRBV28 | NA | CASSLPGTDTQYF | TGTGCCAGCAGTTTACCCGGCACAGATACGCAGTATTTT
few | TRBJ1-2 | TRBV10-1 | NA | CASSESEGDGYTF | TGCGCCAGCAGTGAGTCAGAGGGGGATGGCTACACCTTC
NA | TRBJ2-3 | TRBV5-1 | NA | CASSLGQSTDTQYF | TGCGCCAGCAGCTTGGGACAGAGCACAGATACGCAGTATTTT
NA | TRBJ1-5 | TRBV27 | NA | CASSLQGYSNQPQHF | TGTGCCAGCAGTCTGCAGGGTTATAGCAATCAGCCCCAGCATTTT
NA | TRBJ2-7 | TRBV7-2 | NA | CASSRTLAYEQYF | TGTGCCAGCAGCCGTACATTGGCCTACGAGCAGTACTTC
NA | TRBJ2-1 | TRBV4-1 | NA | CASSQDPAGWGYPNEQFF | TGCGCCAGCAGCCAAGACCCCGCGGGGTGGGGATATCCCAATGAGCAGTTCTTC
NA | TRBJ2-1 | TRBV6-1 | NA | CASSEARFLSLAQFNEQFF | TGTGCCAGCAGTGAAGCGCGTTTCTTATCTCTAGCGCAATTCAATGAGCAGTTCTTC
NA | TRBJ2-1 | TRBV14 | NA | CASSLGFRYNEQFF | TGTGCCAGCAGCCTAGGGTTTCGGTACAATGAGCAGTTCTTC
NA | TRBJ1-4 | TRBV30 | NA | CAWSSTGSTNEKLFF | TGTGCCTGGAGTTCGACAGGTTCAACTAATGAAAAACTGTTTTTT
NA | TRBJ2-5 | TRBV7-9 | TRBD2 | CASRSAGDQETQYF | TGTGCCAGCAGGAGCGCGGGAGACCAAGAGACCCAGTACTTC
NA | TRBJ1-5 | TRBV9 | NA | CASSQVGDGQPQHF | TGTGCCAGCAGCCAAGTAGGAGATGGTCAGCCCCAGCATTTT
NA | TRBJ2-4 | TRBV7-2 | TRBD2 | CASSLGLATSKNIQYF | TGTGCCAGCAGCCTGGGACTAGCAACGTCCAAAAACATTCAGTACTTC
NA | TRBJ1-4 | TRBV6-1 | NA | CASSERQFNEKLFF | TGTGCCAGCAGTGAACGACAGTTTAATGAAAAACTGTTTTTT
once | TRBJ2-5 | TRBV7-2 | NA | CASSSQLGAMETQYF | TGTGCCAGCAGCTCCCAGCTGGGGGCGATGGAGACCCAGTACTTC
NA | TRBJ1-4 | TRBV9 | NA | CASSLGQENEKLFF | TGTGCCAGCAGCCTGGGCCAAGAGAATGAAAAACTGTTTTTT
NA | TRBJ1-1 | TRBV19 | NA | CASSIGTARRNTEAFF | TGTGCCAGTAGTATAGGGACAGCCCGAAGAAACACTGAAGCTTTCTTT
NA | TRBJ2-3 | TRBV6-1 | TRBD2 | CASSSGTRNTNTQYF | TGTGCCAGCAGTTCTGGGACTAGGAACACTAATACGCAGTATTTT
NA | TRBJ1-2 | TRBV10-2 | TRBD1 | CASSERGTGVMNYGYTF | TGCGCCAGCAGTGAGCGCGGGACAGGGGTTATGAACTATGGCTACACCTTC
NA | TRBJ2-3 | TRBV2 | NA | CASNRIPSTDTQYF | TGTGCCAGCAATCGGATCCCTAGCACAGATACGCAGTATTTT
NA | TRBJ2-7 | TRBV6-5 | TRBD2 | CASSYSTGGSYEQYF | TGTGCCAGCAGTTACTCGACGGGAGGTTCCTACGAGCAGTACTTC
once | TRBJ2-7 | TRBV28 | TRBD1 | CASSVTGGVQYF | TGTGCCAGCAGTGTCACAGGGGGTGTGCAGTACTTC
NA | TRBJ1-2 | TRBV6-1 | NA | CASGGINYGYTF | TGTGCCAGCGGGGGGATTAACTATGGCTACACCTTC
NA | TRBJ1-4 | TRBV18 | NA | CASSPQGSTNEKLFF | TGTGCCAGCTCACCTCAGGGTTCCACTAATGAAAAACTGTTTTTT
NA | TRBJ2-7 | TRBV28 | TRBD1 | CASSPGGQGAYEQYF | TGTGCCAGCAGCCCAGGAGGACAGGGGGCCTACGAGCAGTACTTC
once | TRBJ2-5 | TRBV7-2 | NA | CASSLGAALAQETQYF | TGTGCCAGCAGCTTAGGGGCGGCCTTGGCCCAAGAGACCCAGTACTTC
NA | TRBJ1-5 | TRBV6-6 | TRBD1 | CASSRTGGNQPQHF | TGTGCCAGCAGCCGCACAGGGGGGAATCAGCCCCAGCATTTT
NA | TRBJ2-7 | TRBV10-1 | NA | CASSWTRWGEQYF | TGCGCCAGCAGTTGGACCAGATGGGGCGAGCAGTACTTC
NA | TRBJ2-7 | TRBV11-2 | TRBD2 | CASSLVGLAASYEQYF | TGTGCCAGCAGCTTAGTTGGTCTAGCGGCCTCCTACGAGCAGTACTTC
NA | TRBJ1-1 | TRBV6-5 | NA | CASRNPGILLGEAFF | TGTGCCAGCCGAAACCCGGGGATTCTCCTTGGTGAAGCTTTCTTT